The 13 T cell receptor beta chains given below trace back to one sample, sequenced in a study of cytomegalovirus exposure and HLA in healthy donors. The PCR had 60 Vbeta and 13 Jbeta primers. Clones were sequenced by immunoSEQ multiplex PCR, and TCRdb holds only the in-frame ones, with some missing. The sample carries 160,000 or so clones, around four fifths recorded once. The sample taken for sequencing was PBMCs. The receptor source for this set is a man aged 18-30 years in good health and CMV-seronegative.

The chain uses TRBV6-4 and TRBJ2-1; 8 nucleotides line up with TRBD1. CDR1 is MRHNA and CDR2 is SNTAGT in the germline V gene. V dropped 5 bases and J dropped 4; count of bases not matched to a gene: 7. The CDR3 is 15 amino acids. The DNA for the CDR3 is TGTGCCAGCAGTATTGGACAGGGTGGATACAATGAGCAGTTCTTC. It is translated as CASSIGQGGYNEQFF.

This chain joins TRBV19 and TRBJ2-5; D may be TRBD1 (5 bases). Looked up from germline, CDR1 is LNHDA and CDR2 is SQIVND (reference sequence). The CDR3 is made up of 15 amino acids. V was cut by 3 bases and J by 1 base, with 12 bases left in between. The CDR3 spells CASSIPTGRQETQYF. Here the CDR3 DNA reads TGTGCCAGTAGTATCCCCACAGGCCGCCAAGAGACCCAGTACTTC.

This chain joins TRBV15 and TRBJ2-7; D uncertain. CDR1 is LNHNV and CDR2 is YYDKDF in the germline V gene (reference sequence). Deletions cut 9 bases from V and 0 bases from J, with 12 bases between. The CDR3 sequence is 13 residues long. CDR3 bases: TGTGCCACGACTCGCTTGGGCTCCTACGAGCAGTACTTC. Translated: CATTRLGSYEQYF.

The rearrangement uses TRBV6-6 and TRBJ1-1, with D unclear. CDR1 and CDR2 (germline): MNHNY, SVGAGI (reference sequence). The germline V and J ends were trimmed by 2 bases and 3 bases, with 13 bases remaining between them. The CDR3 loop spans 15 amino acids. The CDR3 nucleotides read TGTGCCAGCAGTTACCCGGGCATGCGGGACACTGAAGCTTTCTTT. Translated, it gives CASSYPGMRDTEAFF.

This clone was counted once. This chain links TRBV5-4 with TRBJ2-2, with D possibly being TRBD1 (6 bases). This CDR3 is built from 16 residues. The ends were cut back, 0 bases at V and 1 base at J, with 10 bases in the middle. Germline V CDR1 and CDR2: SGHNT, YYREEE (reference sequence). For the CDR3, the DNA is TGTGCCAGCAGCTTGGACGGGACACTGAACACCGGGGAGCTGTTTTTT. Its translation is CASSLDGTLNTGELFF.

The chain couples TRBV4-2 to TRBJ2-3; TRBD2 matches at 8 bases. This CDR3 spans 18 amino acids. V dropped 0 bases and J dropped 6; count of bases not matched to a gene: 14. The germline V gene has CDR1 LGHNA and CDR2 YNFKEQ. The CDR3 bases are TGTGCCAGCAGCCAAGACGCCCTGGGGGCGGGGGGAATGGATACGCAGTATTTT. It codes for CASSQDALGAGGMDTQYF.

This sequence joins TRBV20-1 and TRBJ1-2, with 9 nucleotides matching TRBD1. There are 11 residues in the CDR3. Per the germline V gene, CDR1 is DFQATT and CDR2 is SNEGSKA (reference sequence). CDR3 nucleotides: TGCACTGACAGGGGGGTGGAAGGCTACACCTTC. Encoded protein: CTDRGVEGYTF.

The J gene is TRBJ2-1, the V gene TRBV19; a possible D gene is TRBD2 (6 bases). V shed 10 bases and J shed 0 bases, with 16 bases lying between them. Germline assignment: CDR1 LNHDA and CDR2 SQIVND (reference sequence). CDR3 length equals 15 residues. In nucleotides, the CDR3 is TGTGCCACAAGGGGAGGTTTTAGCTCCTACAATGAGCAGTTCTTC. Residues: CATRGGFSSYNEQFF.

J is TRBJ1-5 and V is TRBV27; possible D gene TRBD1, 5 bases. Germline V gene data show CDR1 as MNHEY and CDR2 as SMNVEV (reference sequence). The CDR3 totals 12 residues. V was cut by 4 bases and J by 6 bases, with 7 bases left in between. DNA for the CDR3: TGTGCCAGCAGTTACGGGGGTCAGCCCCAGCATTTT. It is translated as CASSYGGQPQHF.

CDR3 loop: CASSLSPEAGRNSPLHF. The CDR3 DNA sequence: TGTGCCAGCAGTTTATCCCCGGAGGCAGGGAGGAATTCACCCCTCCACTTT. The chain uses TRBV28 and TRBJ1-6; perhaps TRBD1 as D (5 bases). The CDR3 length is 17 residues. Germline V CDR1 and CDR2: MDHEN, SYDVKM. V was shortened by 1 base and J by 7 bases, with 17 bases between the two germline ends.

To note about this clone: The identical CDR3 is also encoded by other nucleotide sequences in the sample. The chain employs TRBV7-3 and TRBJ2-3; 8 positions agree with TRBD1. V shed 1 base and J 4 bases; nucleotides not matched to a gene: 4. This CDR3 comprises 15 residues. Germline CDR1 reads SGHTA; CDR2 reads FQGTGA. This chain's CDR3 is CASSLRGQGADTQYF. CDR3 bases: TGTGCCAGCAGCTTAAGAGGACAGGGCGCAGATACGCAGTATTTT.

V usage is TRBV5-6 and J usage is TRBJ1-1, with TRBD1 matching 10 bases. The CDR3 is 14 residues long. J lost 12 bases, V lost 0 bases, and 8 bases had no gene match. Germline CDR1 and CDR2: SGHDT and YYEEEE. The CDR3 loop is CASSLVGTGQGTFF. Written as DNA, the CDR3 is TGTGCCAGCAGCTTGGTGGGGACGGGACAGGGGACTTTCTTT. Together with reference TRBV5-6 and TRBJ1-1, the CDR3 gives the full variable domain: DAGVTQSPTHLIKTRGQQVTLRCSPKSGHDTVSWYQQALGQGPQFIFQYYEEEERQRGNFPDRFSGHQFPNYSSELNVNALLLGDSALYLCASSLVGTGQGTFFGQGTRLTVV.

The V gene is TRBV4-1, the J gene TRBJ1-2; the match to TRBD1 covers 9 bases. Germline CDR1 MGHRA, CDR2 YSYEKL. The CDR3 extends over 13 amino acids. The V gene end was trimmed by 4 bases and the J gene end by 8 bases; junction bases not matched to a gene: 5. The CDR3 is CASSLGQGEGYTF. CDR3 in DNA: TGCGCCAGCAGCCTGGGACAGGGAGAAGGCTACACCTTC.